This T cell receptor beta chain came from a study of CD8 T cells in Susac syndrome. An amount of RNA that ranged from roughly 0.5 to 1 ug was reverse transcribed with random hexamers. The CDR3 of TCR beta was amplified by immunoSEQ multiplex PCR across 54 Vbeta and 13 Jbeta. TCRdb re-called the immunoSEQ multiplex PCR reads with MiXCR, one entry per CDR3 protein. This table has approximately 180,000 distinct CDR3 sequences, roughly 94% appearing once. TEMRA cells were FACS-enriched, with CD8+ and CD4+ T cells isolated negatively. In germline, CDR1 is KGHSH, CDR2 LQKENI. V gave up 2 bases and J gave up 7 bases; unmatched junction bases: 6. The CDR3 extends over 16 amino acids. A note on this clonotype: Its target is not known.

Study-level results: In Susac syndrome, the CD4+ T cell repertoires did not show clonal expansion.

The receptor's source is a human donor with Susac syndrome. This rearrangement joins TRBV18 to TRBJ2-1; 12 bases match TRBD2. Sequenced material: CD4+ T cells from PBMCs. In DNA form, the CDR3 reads TGTGCCAGCTCACCAACCCGGCTAGCGGGGGGGAATGAGCAGTTCTTC. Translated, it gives CASSPTRLAGGNEQFF. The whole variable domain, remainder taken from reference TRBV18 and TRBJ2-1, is NAGVMQNPRHLVRRRGQEARLRCSPMKGHSHVYWYRQLPEEGLKFMVYLQKENIIDESGMPKERFSAEFPKEGPSILRIQQVVRGDSAAYFCASSPTRLAGGNEQFFGPGTRLTVL.